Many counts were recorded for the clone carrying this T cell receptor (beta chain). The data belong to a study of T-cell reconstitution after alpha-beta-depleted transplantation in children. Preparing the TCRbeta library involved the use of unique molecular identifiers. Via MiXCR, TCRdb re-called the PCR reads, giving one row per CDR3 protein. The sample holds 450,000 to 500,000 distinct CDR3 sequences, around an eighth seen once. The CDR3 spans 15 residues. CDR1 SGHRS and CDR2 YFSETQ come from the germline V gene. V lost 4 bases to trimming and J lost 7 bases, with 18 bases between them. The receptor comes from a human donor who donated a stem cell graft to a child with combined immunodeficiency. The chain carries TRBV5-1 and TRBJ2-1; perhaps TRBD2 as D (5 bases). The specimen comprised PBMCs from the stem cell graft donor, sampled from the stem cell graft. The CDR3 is CASSLNLRVGNEQFF. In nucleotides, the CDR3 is TGCGCCAGCAGCCTTAACTTGCGGGTGGGAAATGAGCAGTTCTTC.